Here is one T cell receptor (beta chain) with its context. This clonotype has just a few counts. The antigen it binds to is not known. It has no much larger one-base neighbor in the sample; base qualities were not kept. Blood RNA was extracted from unsorted whole blood using TRIzol reagent, and germline DNA was obtained with the DNeasy Blood & Tissue kit. Patients had chronic HBV infection and were treatment-naive at sampling. Around 3.6 milliliters of peripheral blood were collected into K2EDTA tubes before surgery. This record belongs to a study of tumor-infiltrating lymphocytes in primary liver carcinoma (dated 2017 in TCRdb). Context from the whole study: About five patients with histopathologically diagnosed primary liver carcinoma underwent surgical resection in China between 2015 and 2016. The tumors of the five patients were staged as T1-T3 N0M0, with maximum diameters ranging from about 4.2 to 10 cm. Each sample produced about 3.5 to 8 million productive TCRbeta reads, and read depth showed no significant difference between tissue types. High reproducibility was observed for the technical replicate repertoires, with mean shared-clone rates near 0.89 and correlation coefficients above 0.95. The study combined TCRbeta repertoire sequencing, expression microarrays and whole-exome sequencing across five regions of each liver tumor, with adjacent normal tissue and blood. A total of about 35 specimens from 5 patients, comprising 25 or so tumor regions, 5 adjacent noncancerous liver tissues and 5 peripheral blood samples, were covered by TCRbeta repertoire sequencing. Of the five patients (three men and two women, aged 30 to 69 years), four had hepatocellular carcinoma and one had combined HCC and intrahepatic cholangiocarcinoma. The research as a whole found: Pairs of tumor regions showed greater repertoire overlap (mean around 36%) than tumor-adjacent pairs (roughly 17%) or tumor-blood pairs (roughly 15%), which is consistent with antigen-driven expansion. Because only the TCR beta chain was sequenced and unpaired alpha chains were not captured, true repertoire diversity is likely underestimated. Because the samples were bulk and unsorted, CD4+ and CD8+ T cell repertoires could not be compared. The top 250 clones made up a significantly larger repertoire fraction in tumors than in blood (p = 0.039). Only five or six patients were included in the study, and the authors note that the findings should be validated in a larger study.

The CDR3 spans 16 residues, from the cysteine through the phenylalanine. CDR3 DNA is the only sequence kept; it has 48 bases, read in frame from the first base. The germline V gene specifies LGHNA as CDR1 and YNFKEQ as CDR2. V is cut back by 6 bases and J by 2 bases, with 11 bases in the junction unmatched. TCRbeta-specific cDNA was reverse-transcribed from around 500 ng total RNA using a constant-region primer and ProtoScript II reverse transcriptase. TCRbeta libraries were built with three nested multiplex PCR rounds, a slightly modified ARM-PCR procedure. Each of the first two PCR rounds ran for nine to ten cycles and used multiplex TRBV1-TRBV30 forward primers together with a Cbeta reverse primer. Sample barcodes and Illumina adapters were attached in a final 25-cycle PCR using Deep VentR polymerase. Amplicons of 200-500 bp were gel-purified with a QIAquick gel extraction kit before sequencing. The TCRbeta amplicons were sequenced with 250-bp paired-end reads on an Illumina HiSeq 2500. Per the source publication's procedure: Quality trimming of reads was performed with Trimmomatic v0.33, and paired reads were merged with FLASH v1.2.11 so that full CDR3 sequences could be recovered. V, D and J germline segments were assigned to the rearranged TCRbeta sequences using MiGEC v1.2.1b. Clonotype statistics, along with Shannon-Wiener diversity indices, were calculated using VDJtools v1.0.0. Except for diversity analysis, only each sample's 250 most abundant clonotypes were used in subsequent analyses to reduce sampling bias. TCRdb itself trimmed the public reads at Q25 with fastp, ran MiXCR and retained productive beta chains. When rows share a CDR3 protein, they turn into one entry using the most common DNA and genes. TCRdb assigned the V and J calls; the authors' analysis was not used. The sample table shows about 180,000 distinct CDR3 sequences, and less than 65% are seen once. The ten largest account for 72% of the sample.

Sequences were obtained from peripheral blood. This clonotype was sampled from a man in his forties or fifties with primary liver carcinoma and hepatitis B virus infection. In this chain, TRBV4-2 is recombined with TRBJ1-1; a stretch of 8 junction bases matches TRBD1. The CDR3 reads as follows: CASSQITGTGNTEAFF. Read as DNA, the sequence is TGTGCCAGCAGTCAAATTACTGGGACAGGCAACACTGAAGCTTTCTTT.